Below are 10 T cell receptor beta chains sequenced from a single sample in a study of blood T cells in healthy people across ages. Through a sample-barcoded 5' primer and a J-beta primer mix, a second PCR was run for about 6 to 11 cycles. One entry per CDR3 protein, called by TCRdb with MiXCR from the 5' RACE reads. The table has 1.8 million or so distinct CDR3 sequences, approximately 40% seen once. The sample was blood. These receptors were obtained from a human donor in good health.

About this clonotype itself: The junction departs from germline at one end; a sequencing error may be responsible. In DNA, the CDR3 is TGTGCCGGCAGCATTGGACAGGGATATCGTTCACCCCTCCACTTT. Protein product: CAGSIGQGYRSPLHF. The V call is TRBV5-8, the J call TRBJ1-6, with TRBD1 matching 8 bases. The CDR3 contains 15 residues. The germline gives CDR1 SGHTS, CDR2 YDEGEE.

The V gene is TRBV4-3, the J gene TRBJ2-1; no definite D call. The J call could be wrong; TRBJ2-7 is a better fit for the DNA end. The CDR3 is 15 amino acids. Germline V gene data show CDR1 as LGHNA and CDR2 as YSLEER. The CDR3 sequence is CASSRVRSLLHEQYF. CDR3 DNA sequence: TGCGCCAGCAGCCGTGTCAGGTCCTTACTCCACGAGCAGTACTTC.

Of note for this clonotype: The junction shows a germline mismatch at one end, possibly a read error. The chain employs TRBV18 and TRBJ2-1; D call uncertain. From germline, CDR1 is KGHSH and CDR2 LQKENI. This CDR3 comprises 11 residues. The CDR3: CASSPQNEQFF. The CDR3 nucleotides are TGCGCCAGCAGCCCGCAAAATGAGCAGTTCTTC.

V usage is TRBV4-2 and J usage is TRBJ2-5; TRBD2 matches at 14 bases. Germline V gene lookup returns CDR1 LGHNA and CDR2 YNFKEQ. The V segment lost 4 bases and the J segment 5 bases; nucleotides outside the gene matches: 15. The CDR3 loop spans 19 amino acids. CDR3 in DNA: TGTGCCAGCAGCCTACGGGGACTAGCGGGGGTCTACGGTGCGGAGACCCAGTACTTC. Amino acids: CASSLRGLAGVYGAETQYF.

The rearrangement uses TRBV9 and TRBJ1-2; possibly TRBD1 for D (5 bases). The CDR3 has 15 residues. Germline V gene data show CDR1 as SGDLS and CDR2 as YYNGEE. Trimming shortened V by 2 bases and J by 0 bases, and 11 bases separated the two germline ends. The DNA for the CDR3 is TGTGCCAGCAGCGTCTCCGGGGCCGCTAACTATGGCTACACCTTC. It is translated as CASSVSGAANYGYTF.

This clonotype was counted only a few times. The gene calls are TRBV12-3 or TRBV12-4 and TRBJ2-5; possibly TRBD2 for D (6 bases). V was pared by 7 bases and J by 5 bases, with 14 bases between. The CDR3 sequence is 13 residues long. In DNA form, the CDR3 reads TGTGCCAGCACTGGCGGGGAATCTGAGACCCAGTACTTC. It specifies CASTGGESETQYF.

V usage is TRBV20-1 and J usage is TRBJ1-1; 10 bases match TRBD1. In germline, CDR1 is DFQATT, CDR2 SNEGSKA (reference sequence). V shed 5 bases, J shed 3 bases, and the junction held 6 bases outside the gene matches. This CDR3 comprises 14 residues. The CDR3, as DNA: TGCAGTGCTTCCCCCGGGACAGGGGACACTGAAGCTTTCTTT. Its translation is CSASPGTGDTEAFF.

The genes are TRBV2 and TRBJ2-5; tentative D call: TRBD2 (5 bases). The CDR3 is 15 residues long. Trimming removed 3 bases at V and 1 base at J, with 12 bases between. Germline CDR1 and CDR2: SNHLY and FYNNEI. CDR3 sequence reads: CASSESPGSQETQYF. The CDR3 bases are TGTGCCAGCAGTGAGTCCCCGGGGTCCCAAGAGACCCAGTACTTC.

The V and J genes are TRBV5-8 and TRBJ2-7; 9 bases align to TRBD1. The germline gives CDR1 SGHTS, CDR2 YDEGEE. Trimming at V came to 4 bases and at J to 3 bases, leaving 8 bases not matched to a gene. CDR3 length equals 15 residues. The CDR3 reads CASSGAGTGSYEQYF. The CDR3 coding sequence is TGTGCCAGCAGCGGAGCCGGGACAGGGAGCTACGAGCAGTACTTC.

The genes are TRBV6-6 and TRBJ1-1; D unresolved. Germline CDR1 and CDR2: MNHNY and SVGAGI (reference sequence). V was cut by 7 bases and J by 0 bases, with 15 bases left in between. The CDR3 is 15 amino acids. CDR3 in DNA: TGTGCCAGCACCCTACTAGCGGGATTGAACACTGAAGCTTTCTTT. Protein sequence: CASTLLAGLNTEAFF.